These 20 T cell receptor beta chains were sequenced from one sample in a study of vaccination and CD4 T cells after COVID-19. Cultured CD4+ T-cell DNA underwent Oncomine TCR Beta short-read sequencing. TCRdb called the PCR reads again in MiXCR, with one record for every CDR3 protein. The sample has 14,000 or so distinct CDR3 sequences; approximately 52% are singletons. Their antigens remain unidentified. Treatment noted: roughly ten-day PBMC culture with coronavirus spike peptide pools or control peptides (ViraFEST assay). The sequenced sample was CD4+ T cells from blood, cultured in vitro. The receptor source for this set is a human donor who had recovered from COVID-19.

This chain joins TRBV20-1 and TRBJ1-2; D gene uncertain. The CDR3 is 10 amino acids. In germline, CDR1 is DFQATT, CDR2 SNEGSKA (reference sequence). Trimming stripped 0 bases from V and 6 bases from J, with 2 bases between. The CDR3 sequence is CSARDNGYTF. The DNA of the CDR3 is TGCAGTGCTAGAGATAATGGCTACACCTTC.

The V gene is TRBV6-5, the J gene TRBJ1-1, with D perhaps matching TRBD1 (5 bases). The CDR3 totals 16 residues. The germline CDR1 and CDR2 sequences are MNHEY and SVGAGI. The V gene lost 4 bases and the J gene lost 3 bases, with 18 bases spanning the gap. The CDR3 DNA reads TGTGCCAGCAGTTCCCCCGCGGGAGGGGTGTACACTGAAGCTTTCTTT. Amino acids: CASSSPAGGVYTEAFF.

This chain joins TRBV7-2 and TRBJ1-1, with 9 positions matching TRBD1. CDR3 length: 15 residues. CDR1 SGHTA and CDR2 FQGNSA come from the germline V gene. After removal of 5 bases from V and 3 bases from J, the junction contained 7 bases not matched to a gene. The CDR3 region has the DNA TGTGCCAGCAGCAGACAGGGGGTAGATTACACTGAAGCTTTCTTT. Translating gives CASSRQGVDYTEAFF.

This chain connects TRBV28 to TRBJ2-7, with TRBD1 as a possible D gene (6 bases). V lost 7 bases to trimming and J lost 0 bases, with 13 bases between them. Germline V gene data show CDR1 as MDHEN and CDR2 as SYDVKM. CDR3 length equals 14 residues. The CDR3: CASTLGGSSYEQYF. CDR3 sequence (DNA): TGTGCCAGCACCCTAGGGGGAAGCTCCTACGAGCAGTACTTC.

A few counts support this clonotype. CDR3 protein: CASSFVTGSGSNDEQYF. DNA of the CDR3: TGTGCCAGCAGCTTCGTAACGGGGAGCGGGAGTAATGACGAGCAGTACTTC. The chain recombines TRBV7-2 with TRBJ2-7; 8 bases fit TRBD2. The CDR3 loop spans 17 amino acids. V lost 3 bases, J lost 5 bases, and 15 bases stayed unmatched. CDR1 is SGHTA and CDR2 is FQGNSA in the germline V gene.

The rearrangement joins TRBV6-1 to TRBJ2-7; 8 nucleotides match TRBD1. V lost 3 bases to trimming and J lost 1 base; unmatched junction nucleotides: 8. Germline assignment: CDR1 MNHNS and CDR2 SASEGT. This CDR3 comprises 16 residues. The chain's CDR3 is CASSEFLTGGSYEQYF. For the CDR3, the DNA is TGTGCCAGCAGTGAGTTCCTCACAGGGGGATCCTACGAGCAGTACTTC.

The genes are TRBV6-5 and TRBJ2-3; 7 nucleotides align to TRBD2. Germline V gene sequence: CDR1 MNHEY, CDR2 SVGAGI. The V segment lost 0 bases and the J segment 2 bases; nucleotides outside the gene matches: 5. The CDR3 consists of 16 residues. The CDR3 loop reads CASSYSILAATDTQYF. CDR3 sequence (DNA): TGTGCCAGCAGTTACTCGATCCTAGCGGCCACAGATACGCAGTATTTT.

The V call is TRBV6-1, the J call TRBJ2-7, with TRBD1 matching over 7 bases. V dropped 6 bases and J dropped 4; count of bases not matched to a gene: 9. This CDR3 has 14 residues. Per germline, CDR1 MNHNS and CDR2 SASEGT. CDR3 in amino acids: CASRRHDRAYEQYF. The CDR3 region has the DNA TGTGCCAGCAGACGCCATGACAGGGCATACGAGCAGTACTTC.

The rearrangement joins TRBV7-9 to TRBJ2-7; D is unresolved. CDR1 and CDR2 from the germline V gene are SEHNR and FQNEAQ (reference sequence). The CDR3 has 12 amino acids. The germline V and J ends were trimmed by 1 base and 2 bases, with 3 bases remaining between them. Written as DNA, the CDR3 is TGTGCCAGCAGCTTAGTCCCCTACGAGCAGTACTTC. Its translation: CASSLVPYEQYF.

This clonotype turned up a few times. The rearrangement joins TRBV7-9 to TRBJ2-3; D unresolved. Germline lookup yields CDR1 SEHNR and CDR2 FQNEAQ (reference sequence). This CDR3 is built from 11 residues. The ends were cut back, 3 bases at V and 5 bases at J, with 3 bases in the middle. CDR3 nucleotide sequence: TGTGCCAGCAGCTTGATAGATACGCAGTATTTT. Its translation: CASSLIDTQYF. Full variable domain (missing parts from reference TRBV7-9 and TRBJ2-3): DTGVSQNPRHKITKRGQNVTFRCDPISEHNRLYWYRQTLGQGPEFLTYFQNEAQLEKSRLLSDRFSAERPKGSFSTLEIQRTEQGDSAMYLCASSLIDTQYFGPGTRLTVL.

This clonotype was seen only a few times. J is TRBJ2-5 and V is TRBV7-3; a weak D match, TRBD1 (5 bases). This CDR3 has 13 residues. V lost 3 bases, J lost 3 bases, and 8 bases lay in between. Germline-derived CDR1 and CDR2 are SGHTA and FQGTGA. The CDR3 protein is CASSLSREETQYF. Written as DNA, the CDR3 is TGTGCCAGCAGCTTGTCCAGGGAAGAGACCCAGTACTTC.

The chain carries TRBV20-1 and TRBJ2-3, with 10 bases identical to TRBD1. The ends lost 2 bases at V and 4 bases at J; junction bases unmatched: 6. The CDR3 spans 15 residues. Germline CDR1 DFQATT, CDR2 SNEGSKA (reference sequence). The CDR3 DNA reads as TGCAGTGCTAGATATCCGGGACAGGGGTCAGATACGCAGTATTTT. Its translation: CSARYPGQGSDTQYF.

This clonotype was counted a few times. V gene TRBV2 combines with J gene TRBJ1-1; the D gene is possibly TRBD1 (5 bases). V gave up 6 bases and J gave up 1 base, with 18 bases separating them. The germline V gene encodes CDR1 SNHLY and CDR2 FYNNEI. This CDR3 is 16 amino acids long. CDR3 sequence (DNA): TGTGCCAGCAGGAGGGACGCCCGGCTGGGGAACACTGAAGCTTTCTTT. It is translated as CASRRDARLGNTEAFF. Variable domain in full (rest from reference TRBV2 and TRBJ1-1): EPEVTQTPSHQVTQMGQEVILRCVPISNHLYFYWYRQILGQKVEFLVSFYNNEISEKSEIFDDQFSVERPDGSNFTLKIRSTKLEDSAMYFCASRRDARLGNTEAFFGQGTRLTVV.

This clonotype was seen a handful of times. The rearrangement joins TRBV6-4 to TRBJ1-5; D is unresolved. This CDR3 has 12 amino acids. Trimming shortened V by 2 bases and J by 4 bases, and 3 bases separated the two germline ends. Per germline, CDR1 MRHNA and CDR2 SNTAGT. The CDR3 loop reads CASSDENQPQHF. CDR3 DNA: TGTGCCAGCAGTGACGAGAATCAGCCCCAGCATTTT.

The chain recombines TRBV6-1 with TRBJ2-3, with D tentatively TRBD2 (6 bases). The V end was cut by 8 bases, the J end by 1 base, with 16 bases between. This CDR3 comprises 15 residues. Germline V gene lookup returns CDR1 MNHNS and CDR2 SASEGT. The CDR3 DNA reads TGTGCCAGCCGGATAGTAGCGGTGCGCACAGATACGCAGTATTTT. It is translated as CASRIVAVRTDTQYF.

V and J are TRBV4-1 and TRBJ2-7; D uncertain. In germline, CDR1 is MGHRA, CDR2 YSYEKL. The CDR3 is 14 amino acids. With 0 bases removed from V and 8 bases from J, the gap between germline ends came to 14 bases. Here the CDR3 reads CASSQDPVESQQYF. As DNA, the CDR3 is TGCGCCAGCAGCCAAGATCCGGTCGAGAGCCAGCAGTACTTC.

V is TRBV20-1 and J is TRBJ1-1; TRBD1 is a possible D gene (5 bases). This CDR3 has 12 amino acids. V lost 2 bases, J lost 10 bases, and 14 bases lay in between. CDR1 DFQATT and CDR2 SNEGSKA come from the germline V gene (reference sequence). Here the CDR3 DNA reads TGCAGTGCTAGAATGGAAAGGGGTGCAGCTTTCTTT. Residues: CSARMERGAAFF.

This chain links TRBV25-1 with TRBJ2-5; D is unclear. CDR1 is MGHDK, CDR2 SYGVNS, per germline. V dropped 4 bases and J dropped 6 bases, with 6 bases sitting between them. The CDR3 is 11 amino acids. CDR3 loop: CASSVGKTQYF. CDR3 nucleotides: TGTGCCAGCAGTGTGGGAAAGACCCAGTACTTC.

The chain employs TRBV7-2 and TRBJ1-2; D remains ambiguous. Trimming stripped 1 base from V and 4 bases from J, with 19 bases between. The germline V gene encodes CDR1 SGHTA and CDR2 FQGNSA. This CDR3 comprises 17 residues. DNA of the CDR3: TGTGCCAGCAGCTTAGACCTTACAAGGACCCTTGGCTATGGCTACACCTTC. Its translation is CASSLDLTRTLGYGYTF.

The chain carries TRBV5-1 and TRBJ2-7; 9 bases map to TRBD2. Losses at the gene ends were 0 bases for V and 2 bases for J; bases not matched to a gene: 9. Germline V gene sequence: CDR1 SGHRS, CDR2 YFSETQ. CDR3 length: 17 residues. The CDR3 region has the DNA TGCGCCAGCAGCTTGGATGGGTGGGCTAGCGGGACCTACGAGCAGTACTTC. This sequence encodes CASSLDGWASGTYEQYF. Drawing the rest from reference TRBV5-1 and TRBJ2-7, the complete variable domain is KAGVTQTPRYLIKTRGQQVTLSCSPISGHRSVSWYQQTPGQGLQFLFEYFSETQRNKGNFPGRFSGRQFSNSRSEMNVSTLELGDSALYLCASSLDGWASGTYEQYFGPGTRLTVT.